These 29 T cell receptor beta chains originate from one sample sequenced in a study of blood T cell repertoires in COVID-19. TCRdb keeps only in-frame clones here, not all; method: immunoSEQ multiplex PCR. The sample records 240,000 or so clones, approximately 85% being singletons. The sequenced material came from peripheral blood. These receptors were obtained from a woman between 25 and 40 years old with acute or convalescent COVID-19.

The CDR3 is CASSVAPMSGGGTDTQYF. In DNA form, the CDR3 reads TGTGCCAGCAGCGTAGCTCCTATGAGCGGGGGGGGCACAGATACGCAGTATTTT. The genes are TRBV9 and TRBJ2-3; TRBD2 agrees at 10 bases. Germline V gene lookup returns CDR1 SGDLS and CDR2 YYNGEE. The CDR3 has 18 residues. Germline trimming cut 0 bases from V and 1 base from J; bases unmatched to any gene: 8. Filled out from reference TRBV9 and TRBJ2-3, the complete variable domain reads DSGVTQTPKHLITATGQRVTLRCSPRSGDLSVYWYQQSLDQGLQFLIQYYNGEERAKGNILERFSAQQFPDLHSELNLSSLELGDSALYFCASSVAPMSGGGTDTQYFGPGTRLTVL.

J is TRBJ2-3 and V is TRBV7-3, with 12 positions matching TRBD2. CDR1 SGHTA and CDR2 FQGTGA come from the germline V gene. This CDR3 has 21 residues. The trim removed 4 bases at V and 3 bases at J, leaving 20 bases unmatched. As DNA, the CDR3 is TGTGCCAGCAGCTCTACTGCTAGCGGGAGGGCCAATAGGGGAAGGACAGATACGCAGTATTTT. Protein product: CASSSTASGRANRGRTDTQYF. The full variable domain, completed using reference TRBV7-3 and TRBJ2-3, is GAGVSQTPSNKVTEKGKYVELRCDPISGHTALYWYRQSLGQGPEFLIYFQGTGAADDSGLPNDRFFAVRPEGSVSTLKIQRTERGDSAVYLCASSSTASGRANRGRTDTQYFGPGTRLTVL.

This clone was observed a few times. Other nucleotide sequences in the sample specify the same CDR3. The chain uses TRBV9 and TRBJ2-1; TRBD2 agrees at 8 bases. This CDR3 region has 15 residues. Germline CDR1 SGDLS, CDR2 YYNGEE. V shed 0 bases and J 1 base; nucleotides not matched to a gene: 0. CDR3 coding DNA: TGTGCCAGCAGCGTAGGCGGGGGGTCCTACAATGAGCAGTTCTTC. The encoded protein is CASSVGGGSYNEQFF.

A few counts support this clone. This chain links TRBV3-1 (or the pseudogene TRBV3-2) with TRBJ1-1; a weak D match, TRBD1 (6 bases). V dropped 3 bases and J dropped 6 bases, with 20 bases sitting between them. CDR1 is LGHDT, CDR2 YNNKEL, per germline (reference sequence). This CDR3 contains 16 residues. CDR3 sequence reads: CASSHASVRGNPEAFF. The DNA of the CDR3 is TGTGCCAGCAGCCACGCCTCGGTCAGGGGTAACCCTGAAGCTTTCTTT.

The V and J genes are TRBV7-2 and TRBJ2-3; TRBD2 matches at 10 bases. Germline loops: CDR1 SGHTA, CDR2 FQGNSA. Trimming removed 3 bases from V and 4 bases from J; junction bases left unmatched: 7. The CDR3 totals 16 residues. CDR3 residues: CASSFTAGGPADTQYF. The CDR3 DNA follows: TGTGCCAGCAGCTTCACAGCGGGAGGGCCTGCAGATACGCAGTATTTT.

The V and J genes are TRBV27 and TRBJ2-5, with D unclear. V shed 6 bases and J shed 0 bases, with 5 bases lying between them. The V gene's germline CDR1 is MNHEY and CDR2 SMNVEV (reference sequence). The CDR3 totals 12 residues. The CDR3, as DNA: TGTGCCAGCAGGTCCTACCAAGAGACCCAGTACTTC. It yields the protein CASRSYQETQYF.

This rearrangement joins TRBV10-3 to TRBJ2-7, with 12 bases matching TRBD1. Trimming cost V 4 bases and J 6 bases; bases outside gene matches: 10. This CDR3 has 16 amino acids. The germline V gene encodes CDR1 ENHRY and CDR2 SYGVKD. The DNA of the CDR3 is TGTGCCATCAGTGTACTCGGGACAGGGGGCCTTGGCGAGCAGTACTTC. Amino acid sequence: CAISVLGTGGLGEQYF.

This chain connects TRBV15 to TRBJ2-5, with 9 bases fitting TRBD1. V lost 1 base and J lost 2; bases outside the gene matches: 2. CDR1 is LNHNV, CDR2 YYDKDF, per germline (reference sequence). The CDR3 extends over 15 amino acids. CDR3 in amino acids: CATSRAGTGQETQYF. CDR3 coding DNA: TGTGCCACCAGCAGAGCCGGGACAGGGCAAGAGACCCAGTACTTC.

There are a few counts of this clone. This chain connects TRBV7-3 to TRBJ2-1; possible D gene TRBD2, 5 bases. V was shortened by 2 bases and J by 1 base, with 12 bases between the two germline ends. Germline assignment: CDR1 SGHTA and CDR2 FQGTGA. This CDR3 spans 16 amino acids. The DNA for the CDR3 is TGTGCCAGCAGCTTACGGGGATTCAATTCCTACAATGAGCAGTTCTTC. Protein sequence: CASSLRGFNSYNEQFF. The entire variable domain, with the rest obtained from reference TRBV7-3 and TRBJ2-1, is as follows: GAGVSQTPSNKVTEKGKYVELRCDPISGHTALYWYRQSLGQGPEFLIYFQGTGAADDSGLPNDRFFAVRPEGSVSTLKIQRTERGDSAVYLCASSLRGFNSYNEQFFGPGTRLTVL.

The CDR3 loop is CASSLRDGAPDTQYF. CDR3 coding DNA: TGTGCCAGCAGCTTGAGGGATGGTGCGCCAGATACGCAGTATTTT. The gene calls are TRBV7-6 and TRBJ2-3, with D possibly TRBD2 on 5 matching bases. V dropped 3 bases and J dropped 4 bases, with 14 bases sitting between them. This CDR3 region has 15 residues. Germline CDR1 SGHVS, CDR2 FNYEAQ. Using reference TRBV7-6 and TRBJ2-3 for the parts outside the CDR3, the full variable domain is GAGVSQSPRYKVTKRGQDVALRCDPISGHVSLYWYRQALGQGPEFLTYFNYEAQQDKSGLPNDRFSAERPEGSISTLTIQRTEQRDSAMYRCASSLRDGAPDTQYFGPGTRLTVL.

As DNA, the CDR3 is TGTGCCAGCAGTTTATGGCCCTCCGGCTCTGGAAACACCATATATTTT. This gives the protein CASSLWPSGSGNTIYF. The V call is TRBV28, the J call TRBJ1-3; no definite D call. This CDR3 has 16 residues. Deletions cut 0 bases from V and 0 bases from J, with 9 bases between. The germline V gene has CDR1 MDHEN and CDR2 SYDVKM.

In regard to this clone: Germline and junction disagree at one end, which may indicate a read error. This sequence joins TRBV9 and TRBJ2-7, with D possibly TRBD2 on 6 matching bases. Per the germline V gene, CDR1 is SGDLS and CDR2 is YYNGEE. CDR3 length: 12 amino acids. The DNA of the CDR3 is TGTGCCAGCAGCGTCCTACCGGGACTCCTGCAATTC. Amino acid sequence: CASSVLPGLLQF.

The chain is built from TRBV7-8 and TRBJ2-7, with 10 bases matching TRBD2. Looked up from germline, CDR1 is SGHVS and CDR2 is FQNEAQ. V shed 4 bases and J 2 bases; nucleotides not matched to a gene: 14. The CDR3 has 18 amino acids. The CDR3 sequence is CASSSALVASGSPYEQYF. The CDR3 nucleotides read TGTGCCAGCAGCTCAGCTCTTGTCGCTAGCGGGAGCCCCTACGAGCAGTACTTC. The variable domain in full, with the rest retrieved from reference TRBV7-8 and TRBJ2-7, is GAGVSQSPRYKVAKRGQDVALRCDPISGHVSLFWYQQALGQGPEFLTYFQNEAQLDKSGLPSDRFFAERPEGSVSTLKIQRTQQEDSAVYLCASSSALVASGSPYEQYFGPGTRLTVT.

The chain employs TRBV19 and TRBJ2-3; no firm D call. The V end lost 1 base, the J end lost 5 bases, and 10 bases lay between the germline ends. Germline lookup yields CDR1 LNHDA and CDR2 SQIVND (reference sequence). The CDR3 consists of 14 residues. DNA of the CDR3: TGTGCCAGTAGTATAGGACTCCCCGGAGATACGCAGTATTTT. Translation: CASSIGLPGDTQYF.

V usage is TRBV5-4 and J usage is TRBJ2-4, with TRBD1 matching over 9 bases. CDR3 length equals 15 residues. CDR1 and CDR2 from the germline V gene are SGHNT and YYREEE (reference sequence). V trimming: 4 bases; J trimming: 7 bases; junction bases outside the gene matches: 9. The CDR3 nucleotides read TGTGCCAGCAGCCGCCCGGGGACAGGGATGAACATTCAGTACTTC. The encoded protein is CASSRPGTGMNIQYF.

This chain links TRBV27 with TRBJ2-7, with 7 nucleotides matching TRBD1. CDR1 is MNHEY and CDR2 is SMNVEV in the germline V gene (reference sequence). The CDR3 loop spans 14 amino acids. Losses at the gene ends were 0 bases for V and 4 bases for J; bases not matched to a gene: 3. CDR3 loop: CASSLSGGWYEQYF. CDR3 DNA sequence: TGTGCCAGCAGTTTATCAGGGGGCTGGTACGAGCAGTACTTC.

The CDR3 loop reads CASSPRTSGYTDTQYF. DNA for the CDR3: TGTGCCAGCAGTCCGAGGACTAGCGGATACACAGATACGCAGTATTTT. The J gene is TRBJ2-3, the V gene TRBV27; TRBD2 agrees at 10 bases. V was clipped by 5 bases and J by 2 bases; unmatched bases: 7. Germline CDR1 and CDR2: MNHEY and SMNVEV (reference sequence). The CDR3 extends over 16 amino acids.

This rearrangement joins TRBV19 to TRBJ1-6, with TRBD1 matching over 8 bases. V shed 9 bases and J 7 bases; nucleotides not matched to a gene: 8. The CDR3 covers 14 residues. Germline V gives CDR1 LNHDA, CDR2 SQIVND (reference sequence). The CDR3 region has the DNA TGTGCCAGCCTTCCAACAGGGGGGAATTCACCCCTCCACTTT. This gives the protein CASLPTGGNSPLHF.

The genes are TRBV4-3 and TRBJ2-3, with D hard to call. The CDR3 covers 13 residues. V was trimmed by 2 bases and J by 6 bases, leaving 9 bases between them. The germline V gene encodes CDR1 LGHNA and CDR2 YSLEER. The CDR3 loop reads CASSQSLLDTQYF. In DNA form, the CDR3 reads TGCGCCAGCAGCCAAAGCCTCCTGGATACGCAGTATTTT.

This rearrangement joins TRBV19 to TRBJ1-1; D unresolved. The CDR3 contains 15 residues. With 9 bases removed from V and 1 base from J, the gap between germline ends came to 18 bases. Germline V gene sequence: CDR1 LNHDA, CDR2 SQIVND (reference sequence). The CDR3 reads CASSEWAVQNTEAFF. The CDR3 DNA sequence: TGTGCCAGCTCCGAATGGGCAGTGCAGAACACTGAAGCTTTCTTT.

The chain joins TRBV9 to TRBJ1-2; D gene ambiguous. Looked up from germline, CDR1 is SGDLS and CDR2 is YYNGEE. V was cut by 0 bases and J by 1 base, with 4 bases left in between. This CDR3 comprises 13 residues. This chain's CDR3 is CASSVGGNYGYTF. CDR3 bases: TGTGCCAGCAGCGTAGGCGGTAACTATGGCTACACCTTC.

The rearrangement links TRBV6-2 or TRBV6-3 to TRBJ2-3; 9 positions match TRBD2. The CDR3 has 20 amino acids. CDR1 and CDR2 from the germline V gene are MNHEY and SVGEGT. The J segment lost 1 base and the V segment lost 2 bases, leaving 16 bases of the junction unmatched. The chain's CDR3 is CASSYRGRGSAGGGTDTQYF. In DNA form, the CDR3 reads TGTGCCAGCAGTTACCGGGGCAGGGGATCTGCGGGAGGGGGCACAGATACGCAGTATTTT.

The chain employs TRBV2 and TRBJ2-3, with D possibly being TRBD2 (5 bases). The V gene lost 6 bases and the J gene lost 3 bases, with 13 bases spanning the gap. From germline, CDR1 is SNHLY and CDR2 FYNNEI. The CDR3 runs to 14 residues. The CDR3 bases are TGTGCCAGCAGCAACCTCCTAGCTACAGATACGCAGTATTTT. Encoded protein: CASSNLLATDTQYF.

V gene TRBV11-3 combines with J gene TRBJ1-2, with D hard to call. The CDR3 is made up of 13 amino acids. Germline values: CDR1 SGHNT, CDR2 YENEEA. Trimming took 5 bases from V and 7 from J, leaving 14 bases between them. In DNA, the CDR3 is TGTGCCAGCAGCCCCAGTGAGGTCGCTGGCTACACCTTC. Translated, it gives CASSPSEVAGYTF.

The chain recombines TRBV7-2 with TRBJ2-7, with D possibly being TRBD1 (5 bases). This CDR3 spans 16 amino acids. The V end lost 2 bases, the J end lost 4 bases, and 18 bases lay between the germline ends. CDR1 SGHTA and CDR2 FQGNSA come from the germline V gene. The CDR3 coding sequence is TGTGCCAGCAGCTTATTCAGGTCAGGGCCTACTTACGAGCAGTACTTC. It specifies CASSLFRSGPTYEQYF.

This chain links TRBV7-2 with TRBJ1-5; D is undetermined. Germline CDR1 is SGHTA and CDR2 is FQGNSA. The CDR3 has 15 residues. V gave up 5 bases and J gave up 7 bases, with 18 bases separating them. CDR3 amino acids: CASSPDPWRGQPQHF. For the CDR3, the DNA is TGTGCCAGCAGCCCGGACCCCTGGCGCGGGCAGCCCCAGCATTTT.

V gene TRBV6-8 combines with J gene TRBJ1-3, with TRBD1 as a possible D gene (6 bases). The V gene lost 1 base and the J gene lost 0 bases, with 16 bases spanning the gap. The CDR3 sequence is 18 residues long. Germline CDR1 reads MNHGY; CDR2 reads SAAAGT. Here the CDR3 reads CASSYYRTAGRSGNTIYF. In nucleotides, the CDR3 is TGTGCCAGCAGTTACTATAGGACAGCGGGGCGCTCTGGAAACACCATATATTTT.

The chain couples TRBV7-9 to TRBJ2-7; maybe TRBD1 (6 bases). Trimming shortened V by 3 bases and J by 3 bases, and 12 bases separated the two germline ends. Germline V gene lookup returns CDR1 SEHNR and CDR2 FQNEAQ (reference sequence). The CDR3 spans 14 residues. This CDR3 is CASSFGQGIYEQYF. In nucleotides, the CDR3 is TGTGCCAGCAGCTTCGGCCAGGGGATCTACGAGCAGTACTTC.

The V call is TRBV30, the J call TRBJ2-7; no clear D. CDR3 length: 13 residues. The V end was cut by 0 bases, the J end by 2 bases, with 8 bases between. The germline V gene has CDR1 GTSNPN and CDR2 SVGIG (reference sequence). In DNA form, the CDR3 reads TGTGCCTGGAGTGTACTTGCCCCCTACGAGCAGTACTTC. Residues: CAWSVLAPYEQYF. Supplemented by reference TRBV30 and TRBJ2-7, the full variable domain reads SQTIHQWPATLVQPVGSPLSLECTVEGTSNPNLYWYRQAAGRGLQLLFYSVGIGQISSEVPQNLSASRPQDRQFILSSKKLLLSDSGFYLCAWSVLAPYEQYFGPGTRLTVT.